Listed below are T cell receptor beta chains from one sample, sequenced in a study of blood T cells in healthy people across ages. TCRdb used MiXCR to reprocess the 5' RACE reads, holding one entry per CDR3 protein. The top ten hold more than 6% of the sample, which has around 1,500,000 distinct CDR3 sequences, over 25% seen once. The sequencing input was blood. The receptors come from a woman in her thirties in good health. Each CDR3 is given without its conserved first and last residue.

j_call,v_call,cdr3_aa
TRBJ1-1,TRBV2,ASRVVRAF
TRBJ2-1,TRBV5-1,ASSSFGQTPNEQF
TRBJ2-3,TRBV5-1,ASSLGDWRLDTQY
TRBJ2-7,TRBV5-1,ASSAGQAAWEQY
TRBJ2-4,TRBV27,ASHPQGAKNIQY
TRBJ2-1,TRBV2,ASSDSSGRSYNEQF
TRBJ2-2,TRBV29-1,SVRSGSNTGELF
TRBJ1-2,TRBV7-8,ASSLDGRGGGGYT
TRBJ2-2,TRBV30,AWSGRGTGELF
TRBJ2-5,TRBV7-6,ASSTGLDQETQY
TRBJ2-3,TRBV6-6,ASTYSVDTQY
TRBJ1-2,TRBV5-5,ASSLEGAGSNGYT
TRBJ2-7,TRBV20-1,SATGGAGYEQY
TRBJ1-5,TRBV20-1,SASSGFSNQPQH
TRBJ2-1,TRBV20-1,SALSGGANNEQF
TRBJ2-1,TRBV15,ATSRGGGAYSEQF
TRBJ2-1,TRBV12-3/TRBV12-4,ASSGVIPYEQF
TRBJ2-3,TRBV12-3/TRBV12-4,ASSSMDNTDTQY
TRBJ2-5,TRBV5-1,ASRSGGPGWTQY
TRBJ2-7,TRBV29-1,SAGTAFSYEQY
TRBJ2-7,TRBV6-2/TRBV6-3,ASTVGSHYEQY
TRBJ2-5,TRBV5-6,ASSLLFQETQY
TRBJ2-2,TRBV9,ASSPQGGTGGPGELF
TRBJ2-3,TRBV20-1,SARSGDGTDTQY
TRBJ2-2,TRBV5-1,ASSPSRGADTGELF
TRBJ2-5,TRBV20-1,SARVPDRGDETQY
TRBJ2-5,TRBV7-2,ASSLTWVTQY
TRBJ2-5,TRBV7-2,ASSRSRAEETQY
TRBJ2-3,TRBV5-1,ASSNGTRFTPGTQY
TRBJ2-3,TRBV28,ASRIAGTSTDTQY
TRBJ1-5,TRBV7-6,ASSLRGARGNQPQH
TRBJ2-7,TRBV20-1,SASGFTEQY
TRBJ2-2,TRBV12-3/TRBV12-4,ASTSDRVTGERF
TRBJ2-3,TRBV29-1,SFRGINTDTQY
TRBJ2-4,TRBV18,ASSRSGAVGKNIQY
TRBJ2-1,TRBV6-2/TRBV6-3,ASSYGVAYNEQF
.,TRBV20-1,SARGPGPPNEQY
TRBJ2-6,TRBV30,AWKNRGAGANVLT
TRBJ2-3,TRBV11-2,ASSPLESPTDTQY
TRBJ1-1,TRBV30,ARDRGGSTEAF
TRBJ2-7,TRBV3-1,ASSQEYSFEQY
TRBJ2-1,TRBV7-2,ASSLRRGPVYNEQF
TRBJ2-1,TRBV4-3,ASSQDSGTDSYNEQF
TRBJ2-1,TRBV5-1,ASSLDGPRDNEQF
TRBJ1-1,TRBV5-1,ASSLGSGPLSEAF
TRBJ2-4,TRBV12-3/TRBV12-4,ASSPGKNIQY
TRBJ1-1,TRBV4-2,ASREGEAF
TRBJ2-7,TRBV7-9,ASSPTGSEQY
TRBJ2-7,TRBV28,ASSLVGQGIYEQY
TRBJ2-1,TRBV5-1,ASSPSTAYNEQF
TRBJ2-7,TRBV9,ASSPSGTGSSYEQY
TRBJ1-1,TRBV11-2,ASSRTGGPLGRNTEAF
TRBJ2-3,TRBV20-1,SARDPSDTQY